This is a list of T cell receptor beta chains from one sample in a study of shared clonotypes between healthy human individuals. The data were produced by immunoSEQ multiplex PCR, yet TCRdb's version contains in-frame clones alone and is incomplete. The top ten clones hold under 0.45% of a sample with 2.3 million or so clones, 85% to 95% of them seen once. The source material was naive CD4+ T cells from PBMCs. These receptor sequences come from a man aged 18 to 29 in good health. Some clones in this sample may be carry-over from other donors' samples. Both conserved end residues are part of each CDR3. Fields, in order: D gene, V gene, J gene, CDR3 length, clone size, CDR3 protein, CDR3 DNA. The D gene is left open where the match is weak. Only part of the rows carry a size: once, few, many, or a class if the clone is expanded.

d_gene: NA
v_gene: TRBV7-8
j_gene: TRBJ2-3
len: 13
abundance: NA
CDR3aa: CASSLGGRDTQYF
CDR3nt: TGTGCCAGCAGCTTGGGAGGCAGAGATACGCAGTATTTT

d_gene: NA
v_gene: TRBV6-1
j_gene: TRBJ1-5
len: 13
abundance: NA
CDR3aa: CASSERGNQPQHF
CDR3nt: TGTGCCAGCAGTGAAAGGGGAAATCAGCCCCAGCATTTT

d_gene: TRBD2
v_gene: TRBV28
j_gene: TRBJ2-1
len: 16
abundance: NA
CDR3aa: CASSVGGADYYNEQFF
CDR3nt: TGTGCCAGCAGTGTCGGGGGGGCGGACTACTACAATGAGCAGTTCTTC

d_gene: TRBD2
v_gene: TRBV5-4
j_gene: TRBJ2-7
len: 16
abundance: NA
CDR3aa: CASSSGGQAGDLEQYF
CDR3nt: TGTGCCAGCAGCTCTGGCGGACAAGCGGGGGACCTCGAGCAGTACTTC

d_gene: TRBD1
v_gene: TRBV28
j_gene: TRBJ1-1
len: 15
abundance: NA
CDR3aa: CASSLTGAVNTEAFF
CDR3nt: TGTGCCAGCAGCCTGACAGGGGCGGTAAACACTGAAGCTTTCTTT

d_gene: TRBD1
v_gene: TRBV29-1
j_gene: TRBJ2-1
len: 15
abundance: NA
CDR3aa: CSVPGQGGGYRNQFF
CDR3nt: TGCAGCGTACCGGGACAGGGAGGAGGATACCGGAACCAGTTCTTC

d_gene: NA
v_gene: TRBV5-1
j_gene: TRBJ1-5
len: 13
abundance: once
CDR3aa: CASSLYVNQPQHF
CDR3nt: TGCGCCAGCAGCTTGTATGTTAACCAGCCCCAGCATTTT

d_gene: NA
v_gene: TRBV25-1
j_gene: TRBJ2-1
len: 14
abundance: NA
CDR3aa: CASSVSGSNNEQFF
CDR3nt: TGTGCCAGCAGTGTAAGCGGGTCCAACAATGAGCAGTTCTTC

d_gene: NA
v_gene: TRBV7-2
j_gene: TRBJ1-1
len: 14
abundance: NA
CDR3aa: CASSFRPRDTEAFF
CDR3nt: TGTGCCAGCAGCTTCCGCCCAAGGGACACTGAAGCTTTCTTT

d_gene: TRBD1
v_gene: TRBV10-3
j_gene: TRBJ1-2
len: 18
abundance: NA
CDR3aa: CAISEPTNQGASYYGYTF
CDR3nt: TGTGCCATCAGTGAGCCCACGAACCAGGGGGCCTCGTATTATGGCTACACCTTC

d_gene: NA
v_gene: TRBV15
j_gene: TRBJ2-1
len: 13
abundance: once
CDR3aa: CATSRVVGFEQFF
CDR3nt: TGTGCCACCAGCAGAGTTGTGGGATTTGAGCAGTTCTTC

d_gene: NA
v_gene: TRBV4-1
j_gene: TRBJ2-2
len: 14
abundance: few
CDR3aa: CAIRTSSNTGELFF
CDR3nt: TGCGCCATCCGAACTAGCTCCAACACCGGGGAGCTGTTTTTT

d_gene: NA
v_gene: TRBV6-5
j_gene: TRBJ2-6
len: 16
abundance: NA
CDR3aa: CASSYGWGTGANVLTF
CDR3nt: TGTGCCAGCAGTTACGGGTGGGGCACCGGGGCCAACGTCCTGACTTTC

d_gene: NA
v_gene: TRBV23-1
j_gene: TRBJ2-1
len: 17
abundance: NA
CDR3aa: CASSQSEGTKSYNEQFF
CDR3nt: TGCGCCAGCAGTCAATCCGAGGGCACAAAATCCTACAATGAGCAGTTCTTC

d_gene: NA
v_gene: TRBV5-1
j_gene: TRBJ2-1
len: 14
abundance: NA
CDR3aa: CASSFGQSYNEQFF
CDR3nt: TGCGCCAGCAGCTTCGGACAGTCCTACAATGAGCAGTTCTTC

d_gene: NA
v_gene: TRBV11-2
j_gene: TRBJ1-1
len: 14
abundance: NA
CDR3aa: CASSLGPPVTEAFF
CDR3nt: TGTGCCAGCAGCTTAGGGCCCCCTGTTACTGAAGCTTTCTTT

d_gene: TRBD1
v_gene: TRBV7-2
j_gene: TRBJ1-2
len: 15
abundance: NA
CDR3aa: CASSSWTGGNYGYTF
CDR3nt: TGTGCCAGCAGCTCCTGGACAGGGGGGAACTATGGCTACACCTTC

d_gene: TRBD2
v_gene: TRBV7-9
j_gene: TRBJ2-4
len: 18
abundance: NA
CDR3aa: CASSLPPLAGVIKNIQYF
CDR3nt: TGTGCCAGCAGCTTACCCCCACTAGCGGGAGTAATCAAAAACATTCAGTACTTC

d_gene: NA
v_gene: TRBV9
j_gene: TRBJ2-7
len: 14
abundance: NA
CDR3aa: CASSSDGGRPEQYF
CDR3nt: TGTGCCAGCAGTTCAGATGGGGGGCGGCCCGAGCAGTACTTC

d_gene: TRBD2
v_gene: TRBV9
j_gene: TRBJ2-2
len: 16
abundance: NA
CDR3aa: CASSPRGSKNTGELFF
CDR3nt: TGTGCCAGCAGCCCCCGCGGGAGTAAGAACACCGGGGAGCTGTTTTTT

d_gene: TRBD1
v_gene: TRBV4-1
j_gene: TRBJ1-6
len: 12
abundance: NA
CDR3aa: CASSPGMGQARF
CDR3nt: TGCGCCAGCAGCCCCGGGATGGGACAGGCTCGATTT

d_gene: NA
v_gene: TRBV6-1
j_gene: TRBJ1-1
len: 15
abundance: NA
CDR3aa: CASSGFGSLNTEAFF
CDR3nt: TGTGCCAGCAGTGGGTTCGGCAGTCTGAACACTGAAGCTTTCTTT

d_gene: NA
v_gene: TRBV28
j_gene: TRBJ1-5
len: 15
abundance: NA
CDR3aa: CASRSDGGFNQPQHF
CDR3nt: TGTGCCAGCAGATCCGACGGAGGGTTCAATCAGCCCCAGCATTTT

d_gene: NA
v_gene: TRBV28
j_gene: TRBJ1-4
len: 14
abundance: NA
CDR3aa: CASSYGPLGEKLFF
CDR3nt: TGTGCCAGCAGTTACGGGCCATTGGGCGAAAAACTGTTTTTT

d_gene: NA
v_gene: TRBV7-2
j_gene: TRBJ1-2
len: 12
abundance: NA
CDR3aa: CASTRQVDGYTF
CDR3nt: TGTGCCAGCACGAGACAGGTCGATGGCTACACCTTC

d_gene: TRBD1
v_gene: TRBV29-1
j_gene: TRBJ2-7
len: 11
abundance: once
CDR3aa: CSVDRGYEQYF
CDR3nt: TGCAGCGTTGACAGGGGGTACGAGCAGTACTTC

d_gene: TRBD2
v_gene: TRBV28
j_gene: TRBJ2-3
len: 17
abundance: NA
CDR3aa: CASSLDLLLGGTDTQYF
CDR3nt: TGTGCCAGCAGTTTAGACCTACTGCTCGGGGGGACAGATACGCAGTATTTT

d_gene: NA
v_gene: TRBV10-3
j_gene: TRBJ1-1
len: 13
abundance: few
CDR3aa: CAISDRQITEAFF
CDR3nt: TGTGCCATCAGTGACAGACAGATCACTGAAGCTTTCTTT

d_gene: TRBD2
v_gene: TRBV27
j_gene: TRBJ2-1
len: 21
abundance: NA
CDR3aa: CASSRLAGALDLPSSYNEQFF
CDR3nt: TGTGCCAGCAGTAGACTAGCGGGAGCCCTGGATCTTCCTAGCTCCTACAATGAGCAGTTCTTC

d_gene: TRBD1
v_gene: TRBV19
j_gene: TRBJ2-7
len: 15
abundance: once
CDR3aa: CASSMTGTGGSWRYF
CDR3nt: TGTGCCAGTAGTATGACCGGGACAGGGGGATCCTGGCGGTACTTC

d_gene: TRBD1
v_gene: TRBV5-4
j_gene: TRBJ1-2
len: 13
abundance: NA
CDR3aa: CASSPGQVGSYTF
CDR3nt: TGTGCCAGCAGCCCGGGACAGGTGGGAAGCTACACCTTC

d_gene: TRBD1
v_gene: TRBV27
j_gene: TRBJ1-2
len: 13
abundance: NA
CDR3aa: CASSFDRDQGYTF
CDR3nt: TGTGCCAGCAGTTTCGACAGGGATCAGGGCTACACCTTC

d_gene: NA
v_gene: TRBV7-2
j_gene: TRBJ1-4
len: 14
abundance: NA
CDR3aa: CASSRGDSKGKLFF
CDR3nt: TGTGCCAGCAGCCGTGGGGACTCCAAGGGAAAACTGTTTTTT

d_gene: NA
v_gene: TRBV6-5
j_gene: TRBJ1-2
len: 13
abundance: NA
CDR3aa: CASSYGGPYGYTF
CDR3nt: TGTGCCAGCAGTTACGGGGGTCCCTATGGCTACACCTTC

d_gene: NA
v_gene: TRBV2
j_gene: TRBJ1-6
len: 15
abundance: NA
CDR3aa: CASTKLTVGNSPLHF
CDR3nt: TGTGCCAGCACCAAGCTCACGGTTGGGAATTCACCCCTCCACTTT

d_gene: TRBD2
v_gene: TRBV9
j_gene: TRBJ2-7
len: 16
abundance: NA
CDR3aa: CASSPQLAGGPYEQYF
CDR3nt: TGTGCCAGCAGCCCCCAACTAGCGGGAGGGCCATACGAGCAGTACTTC

d_gene: NA
v_gene: TRBV19
j_gene: TRBJ2-6
len: 16
abundance: NA
CDR3aa: CASSFLGQFGANVLTF
CDR3nt: TGTGCCAGTAGTTTCCTTGGACAGTTCGGGGCCAACGTCCTGACTTTC

d_gene: TRBD1
v_gene: TRBV19
j_gene: TRBJ1-5
len: 15
abundance: NA
CDR3aa: CASSTTGFGNQPQHF
CDR3nt: TGTGCCAGTAGTACGACAGGGTTCGGAAATCAGCCCCAGCATTTT

d_gene: TRBD2
v_gene: TRBV7-9
j_gene: TRBJ2-1
len: 13
abundance: NA
CDR3aa: CASRLAGYNEQFF
CDR3nt: TGTGCCAGCAGACTAGCGGGTTACAATGAGCAGTTCTTC

d_gene: NA
v_gene: TRBV14
j_gene: TRBJ1-1
len: 13
abundance: NA
CDR3aa: CASSQSANTEAFF
CDR3nt: TGTGCCAGCAGCCAGTCGGCGAACACTGAAGCTTTCTTT

d_gene: TRBD1
v_gene: TRBV5-1
j_gene: TRBJ1-1
len: 14
abundance: NA
CDR3aa: CASSSGQGLTEAFF
CDR3nt: TGCGCCAGCAGCTCAGGACAGGGGCTCACTGAAGCTTTCTTT

d_gene: NA
v_gene: TRBV15
j_gene: TRBJ1-2
len: 15
abundance: NA
CDR3aa: CATSRDRWEDYGYTF
CDR3nt: TGTGCCACCAGCAGAGATCGATGGGAGGACTATGGCTACACCTTC

d_gene: NA
v_gene: TRBV5-4
j_gene: TRBJ1-3
len: 16
abundance: NA
CDR3aa: CASSLDGHTLGNTIYF
CDR3nt: TGTGCCAGCAGCTTAGACGGACACACACTCGGAAACACCATATATTTT

d_gene: TRBD2
v_gene: TRBV7-2
j_gene: TRBJ2-7
len: 17
abundance: once
CDR3aa: CASSLARRVAGGAEQYF
CDR3nt: TGTGCCAGCAGCTTAGCGCGACGGGTAGCGGGAGGGGCCGAGCAGTACTTC

d_gene: NA
v_gene: TRBV7-2
j_gene: TRBJ1-3
len: 14
abundance: NA
CDR3aa: CASSLAGIGNTIYF
CDR3nt: TGTGCCAGCAGCTTAGCAGGGATTGGAAACACCATATATTTT

d_gene: TRBD1
v_gene: TRBV28
j_gene: TRBJ2-5
len: 16
abundance: NA
CDR3aa: CASSQPMGQGSQTQYF
CDR3nt: TGTGCCAGCAGCCAACCCATGGGACAGGGGAGTCAGACCCAGTACTTC

d_gene: TRBD2
v_gene: TRBV15
j_gene: TRBJ2-2
len: 19
abundance: once
CDR3aa: CATSRGASGSIRNTGELFF
CDR3nt: TGTGCCACCAGCAGAGGGGCTAGCGGGAGTATCCGGAACACCGGGGAGCTGTTTTTT